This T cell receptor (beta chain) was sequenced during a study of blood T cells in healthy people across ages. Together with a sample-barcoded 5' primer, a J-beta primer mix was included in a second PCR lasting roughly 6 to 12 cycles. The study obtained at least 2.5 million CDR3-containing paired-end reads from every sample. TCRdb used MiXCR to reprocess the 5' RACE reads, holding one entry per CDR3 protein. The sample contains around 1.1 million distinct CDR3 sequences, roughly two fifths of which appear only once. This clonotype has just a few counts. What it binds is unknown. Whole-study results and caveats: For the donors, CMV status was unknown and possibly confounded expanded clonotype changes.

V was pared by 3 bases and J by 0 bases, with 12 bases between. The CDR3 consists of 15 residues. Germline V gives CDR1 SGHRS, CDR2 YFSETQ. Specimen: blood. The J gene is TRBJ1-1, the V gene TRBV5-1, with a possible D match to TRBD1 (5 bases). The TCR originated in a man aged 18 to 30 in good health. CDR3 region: CASSSQAGVNTEAFF. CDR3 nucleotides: TGCGCCAGCAGCTCGCAGGCGGGGGTGAACACTGAAGCTTTCTTT.